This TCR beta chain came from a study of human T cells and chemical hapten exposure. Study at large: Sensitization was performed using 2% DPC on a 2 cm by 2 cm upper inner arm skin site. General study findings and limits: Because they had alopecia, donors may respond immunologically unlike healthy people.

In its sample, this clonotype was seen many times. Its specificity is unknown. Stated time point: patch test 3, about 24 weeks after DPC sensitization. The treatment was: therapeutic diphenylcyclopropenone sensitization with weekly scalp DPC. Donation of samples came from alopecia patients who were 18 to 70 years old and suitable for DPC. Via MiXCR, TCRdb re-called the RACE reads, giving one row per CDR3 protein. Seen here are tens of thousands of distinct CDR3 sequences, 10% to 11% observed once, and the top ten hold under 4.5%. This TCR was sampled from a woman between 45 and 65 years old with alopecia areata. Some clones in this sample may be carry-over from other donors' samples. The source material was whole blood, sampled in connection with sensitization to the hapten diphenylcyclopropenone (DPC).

The DNA of the CDR3 is TGCGCCAGCAGCCGCGAGGGGGACGGTGAAGCTTTCTTT. Amino acid sequence: CASSREGDGEAFF. The chain recombines TRBV5-1 with TRBJ1-1, with D maybe TRBD1 (6 bases). The CDR3 runs to 13 residues. V gave up 4 bases and J gave up 7 bases, with 14 bases separating them. CDR1 SGHRS and CDR2 YFSETQ come from the germline V gene.